A single sample gave rise to the 21 T cell receptor beta chains below, sequenced in a study of cytomegalovirus exposure and HLA in healthy donors. The PCR was carried out with 60 Vbeta primers and 13 Jbeta primers. The assay was immunoSEQ multiplex PCR, and TCRdb's table has in-frame clones only and misses some. The sample has hundreds of thousands of clones; approximately 78% are singletons. The sequenced material came from PBMCs. The receptors originated from a man aged 25 to 45 in good health and CMV-seronegative.

With respect to this clone: The junction departs from the called germline gene at one end, perhaps through a read error. The V gene is TRBV7-9, the J gene TRBJ1-4, with 7 bases identical to TRBD1. The CDR3 consists of 16 residues. The V gene's germline CDR1 is SEHNR and CDR2 FQNEAQ (reference sequence). In DNA form, the CDR3 reads TGTTCCAGCGGCCTGACGAGACAGGGCCCTAATGAAAAACTGTTTTTT. Its translation is CSSGLTRQGPNEKLFF.

The rearrangement links TRBV29-1 to TRBJ2-1, with D perhaps TRBD1 (6 bases). This CDR3 is built from 11 residues. Germline-derived CDR1 and CDR2 are SQVTM and ANQGSEA. V lost 3 bases to trimming and J lost 7 bases, with 7 bases between them. CDR3 region: CSVERGNEQFF. The CDR3 DNA reads TGCAGCGTTGAGAGGGGGAATGAGCAGTTCTTC.

J is TRBJ1-5 and V is TRBV4-1; D not resolved. V gave up 2 bases and J gave up 1 base, with 12 bases separating them. The CDR3 extends over 16 amino acids. Germline assignment: CDR1 MGHRA and CDR2 YSYEKL. The CDR3 loop reads CASSQQPGKSNQPQHF. CDR3 DNA sequence: TGCGCCAGCAGCCAACAGCCGGGGAAAAGCAATCAGCCCCAGCATTTT.

The V gene is TRBV28, the J gene TRBJ1-5, with D perhaps TRBD1 (6 bases). V dropped 8 bases and J dropped 2 bases, with 7 bases sitting between them. CDR3 length equals 12 residues. Germline assignment: CDR1 MDHEN and CDR2 SYDVKM. The CDR3 sequence is CASRTGNQPQHF. In DNA, the CDR3 is TGTGCCAGCCGGACAGGCAATCAGCCCCAGCATTTT.

In regard to this clone: The junction differs from germline at one of its ends, possibly a read error. Other DNA variants within this sample encode the same CDR3. The chain recombines TRBV7-2 with TRBJ2-5; the match to TRBD2 covers 10 bases. Germline V gives CDR1 SGHTA, CDR2 FQGNSA. The CDR3 has 14 amino acids. CDR3 DNA sequence: TGTGCCAGCAGCCTAGCGGGGGCCCAAGAGACCCAGTACTTC. Amino acids: CASSLAGAQETQYF.

The chain couples TRBV27 to TRBJ2-7; D is perhaps TRBD1 (6 bases). Germline V gene lookup returns CDR1 MNHEY and CDR2 SMNVEV (reference sequence). The CDR3 extends over 18 amino acids. V gave up 6 bases and J gave up 3 bases, with 27 bases separating them. CDR3 sequence (DNA): TGTGCCAGCAGCCGGCCCTGGACAGTACCTACCTTCGACTACGAGCAGTACTTC. It codes for CASSRPWTVPTFDYEQYF.

This rearrangement joins TRBV5-4 to TRBJ2-7, with 7 bases matching TRBD1. V lost 4 bases to trimming and J lost 2 bases; unmatched junction nucleotides: 3. Germline loops: CDR1 SGHNT, CDR2 YYREEE (reference sequence). This CDR3 is 13 amino acids long. Here the CDR3 DNA reads TGTGCCAGCAGCCCGGGACAGACCTACGAGCAGTACTTC. Amino acids: CASSPGQTYEQYF.

The V call is TRBV15, the J call TRBJ1-5; D gene unclear. The CDR3 is made up of 13 amino acids. Trimming removed 3 bases at V and 5 bases at J, with 8 bases between. Looked up from germline, CDR1 is LNHNV and CDR2 is YYDKDF (reference sequence). CDR3 region: CATSSAYYQPQHF. The CDR3 DNA reads as TGTGCCACCAGCAGTGCCTATTATCAGCCCCAGCATTTT.

This chain uses TRBV29-1 with TRBJ2-7, with 7 nucleotides matching TRBD1. The CDR3 runs to 13 residues. Germline V gene sequence: CDR1 SQVTM, CDR2 ANQGSEA. J was trimmed by 0 bases and V by 6 bases; bases with no gene match: 5. Written as DNA, the CDR3 is TGCAGCGTGACAGGGACAAGCTCCTACGAGCAGTACTTC. This sequence encodes CSVTGTSSYEQYF.

The chain recombines TRBV6-1 with TRBJ2-7; no clear D gene. CDR1 is MNHNS, CDR2 SASEGT, per germline. Trimming removed 1 base from V and 5 bases from J, with 9 bases in between. There are 13 residues in the CDR3. CDR3 in amino acids: CASSEGAGHEQYF. Written as DNA, the CDR3 is TGTGCCAGCAGTGAAGGGGCAGGCCACGAGCAGTACTTC.

The J gene is TRBJ2-5, the V gene TRBV11-1, with 15 bases identical to TRBD2. Looked up from germline, CDR1 is SGHAT and CDR2 is FQDESV (reference sequence). The CDR3 is 18 residues long. V gave up 5 bases and J gave up 3 bases; unmatched junction bases: 10. The DNA of the CDR3 is TGTGCCAGCAGCCCCCGGACTAGCGGGGGGGGCGGGAAAGAGACCCAGTACTTC. This gives the protein CASSPRTSGGGGKETQYF. Looking up the rest from reference TRBV11-1 and TRBJ2-5 gives the full variable domain: EAEVAQSPRYKITEKSQAVAFWCDPISGHATLYWYRQILGQGPELLVQFQDESVVDDSQLPKDRFSAERLKGVDSTLKIQPAELGDSAMYLCASSPRTSGGGGKETQYFGPGTRLLVL.

J is TRBJ2-7 and V is TRBV7-2, with 8 bases fitting TRBD2. Losses at the gene ends were 3 bases for V and 6 bases for J; bases not matched to a gene: 13. CDR3 size: 16 residues. The germline V gene encodes CDR1 SGHTA and CDR2 FQGNSA. The CDR3 loop reads CASSFSGGLSAREQYF. CDR3 DNA sequence: TGTGCCAGCAGCTTCTCGGGGGGGCTTTCAGCACGCGAGCAGTACTTC.

CDR3 protein: CASSVVNSNTGELFF. The CDR3 coding sequence is TGTGCCAGCAGCGTAGTTAACTCAAACACCGGGGAGCTGTTTTTT. This rearrangement joins TRBV9 to TRBJ2-2, with no clear D. V lost 0 bases and J 2 bases, leaving 8 bases between the germline ends. This CDR3 is built from 15 residues. Germline CDR1 is SGDLS and CDR2 is YYNGEE.

The chain combines TRBV6-9 with TRBJ2-7; D perhaps matches TRBD1 (5 bases). Germline CDR1 MNHGY, CDR2 SVAAGI. V dropped 5 bases and J dropped 2 bases, with 19 bases sitting between them. The CDR3 consists of 16 residues. CDR3 in amino acids: CASSPRIVDSAYEQYF. The CDR3 DNA reads as TGTGCCAGCAGTCCCCGGATCGTTGACAGTGCCTACGAGCAGTACTTC.

The chain has TRBV2 and TRBJ2-1; 11 nucleotides line up with TRBD1. Trimming took 6 bases from V and 1 from J; bases not matched to a gene: 11. Germline V gene sequence: CDR1 SNHLY, CDR2 FYNNEI. The CDR3 consists of 18 residues. CDR3 sequence reads: CASRVIPGQGVSYNEQFF. Written as DNA, the CDR3 is TGTGCCAGCAGAGTTATCCCGGGACAGGGGGTTTCCTACAATGAGCAGTTCTTC.

The gene calls are TRBV9 and TRBJ1-4; TRBD1 matches at 8 bases. This CDR3 spans 14 amino acids. V shed 3 bases, J shed 7 bases, and the junction held 5 bases outside the gene matches. The germline gives CDR1 SGDLS, CDR2 YYNGEE. The CDR3 loop is CASSAPGQAEKLFF. For the CDR3, the DNA is TGTGCCAGCAGCGCCCCGGGACAGGCTGAAAAACTGTTTTTT.

This clone appeared a single time. This sequence joins TRBV28 and TRBJ1-1; D not resolved. The CDR3 runs 13 residues. V lost 6 bases and J 5 bases, leaving 13 bases between the germline ends. Germline CDR1 MDHEN, CDR2 SYDVKM. In DNA, the CDR3 is TGTGCCAGCAGGACCATGAGGCTAACTGAAGCTTTCTTT. Translation gives CASRTMRLTEAFF.

As DNA, the CDR3 is TGTGCCAGCTCACCAGTAACGGCTGGGGCCAACGTCCTGACTTTC. Protein product: CASSPVTAGANVLTF. The chain recombines TRBV18 with TRBJ2-6; D unresolved. This CDR3 comprises 15 residues. V lost 2 bases, J lost 2 bases, and 7 bases lay in between. The germline gives CDR1 KGHSH, CDR2 LQKENI.

A single count supports this clone. The chain's CDR3 is CASSLSGHEQFF. CDR3 in DNA: TGCGCCAGCAGCCTAAGCGGCCATGAGCAGTTCTTC. The chain joins TRBV4-3 to TRBJ2-1; a weak D match, TRBD2 (5 bases). Germline values: CDR1 LGHNA, CDR2 YSLEER. This CDR3 region has 12 residues. Trimming pared 4 bases from V and 8 bases from J, leaving 9 bases between.

The table lists this clone with a few counts. The genes are TRBV18 and TRBJ2-5; tentative D call: TRBD2 (5 bases). The J call may be incorrect, as the DNA end agrees better with TRBJ2-7. Looked up from germline, CDR1 is KGHSH and CDR2 is LQKENI. The CDR3 is made up of 13 amino acids. This CDR3 reads CASSPPGTYEQYF. The CDR3 DNA sequence: TGTGCCAGCTCACCTCCGGGAACCTACGAGCAGTACTTC.

The gene calls are TRBV28 and TRBJ2-2, with a possible D match to TRBD2 (6 bases). The CDR3 is 16 amino acids. The germline V gene encodes CDR1 MDHEN and CDR2 SYDVKM. The V end was cut by 6 bases, the J end by 1 base, with 15 bases between. This CDR3 is CASSRRGLRNTGELFF. The DNA for the CDR3 is TGTGCCAGCAGCCGGAGGGGACTGCGGAACACCGGGGAGCTGTTTTTT.